This T cell receptor (beta chain) was recovered during a study of OX40 agonist ivuxolimab in advanced cancers. CDR1 and CDR2 (germline): MNHEY, SVGAGI. The CDR3 spans 12 residues. Trimming left V 0 bases short and J 6 bases short, with 6 bases between. Blood sampling took place at baseline, cycle 4 day 1, and cycle 7 day 1. Sequenced by immunoSEQ multiplex PCR; TCRdb stores in-frame clones only, minus some. The sample lists fewer than 20,000 clones, roughly 73% occurring once. The rearrangement links TRBV6-5 to TRBJ2-7; D not certain. Sequences were derived from CD4+ or CD8+ T cells sorted from blood, sampled in a trial of the OX40 agonist ivuxolimab. The receptor was derived from an adult with an advanced solid tumor such as melanoma, head and neck, liver or kidney cancer. CDR3 DNA: TGTGCCAGCAGTTACTCGGGTATCGAGCAGTACTTC. Protein: CASSYSGIEQYF.